The next 6 T cell receptor beta chains were all read from a single sample in a study of cytomegalovirus exposure and HLA in healthy donors. The PCR made use of 60 Vbeta and 13 Jbeta primers. Some clones are missing from TCRdb's copy, which holds only in-frame ones; the method was immunoSEQ multiplex PCR. Among over 75,000 clones listed, approximately 80% were seen once. Sequences were obtained from PBMCs. The receptor source for this set is a woman aged 55-69 years in good health and CMV-seronegative.

The chain joins TRBV7-2 to TRBJ2-5, with D perhaps matching TRBD2 (7 bases). CDR1 and CDR2 (germline): SGHTA, FQGNSA. V was pared by 5 bases and J by 2 bases, with 15 bases between. CDR3 size: 15 residues. The chain's CDR3 is CASSLGGGRQETQYF. The CDR3 coding sequence is TGTGCCAGCAGCCTAGGGGGGGGGCGGCAAGAGACCCAGTACTTC.

J is TRBJ2-1 and V is TRBV2; 16 nucleotides align to TRBD2. This CDR3 has 14 amino acids. The germline V gene encodes CDR1 SNHLY and CDR2 FYNNEI. The V and J ends lost 6 bases and 9 bases, in that order; junction bases with no gene match: 2. The CDR3 is CASRGLAGGGEQFF. The CDR3, as DNA: TGTGCCAGCAGGGGACTAGCGGGAGGGGGTGAGCAGTTCTTC.

V usage is TRBV27 and J usage is TRBJ2-1, with 8 nucleotides matching TRBD2. V lost 6 bases to trimming and J lost 2 bases; unmatched junction nucleotides: 12. CDR1 is MNHEY, CDR2 SMNVEV, per germline (reference sequence). The CDR3 consists of 17 residues. CDR3 protein: CASSRVGLAGPYNEQFF. The CDR3 nucleotides are TGTGCCAGCAGCCGTGTCGGCTTAGCGGGACCCTACAATGAGCAGTTCTTC.

The rearrangement joins TRBV9 to TRBJ2-5; 9 bases match TRBD2. Germline V gene lookup returns CDR1 SGDLS and CDR2 YYNGEE. CDR3 length equals 16 residues. The trim removed 0 bases at V and 4 bases at J, leaving 7 bases unmatched. The CDR3 reads CASSVEGGGAPETQYF. The CDR3 DNA follows: TGTGCCAGCAGCGTAGAGGGCGGGGGGGCTCCAGAGACCCAGTACTTC.

J is TRBJ1-2 and V is TRBV28; no definite D call. Per germline, CDR1 MDHEN and CDR2 SYDVKM. Trimming shortened V by 4 bases and J by 1 base, and 10 bases separated the two germline ends. The CDR3 loop spans 14 amino acids. The CDR3 nucleotides read TGTGCCAGCAGTTCCTCCCCTATTAACTATGGCTACACCTTC. Translated, it gives CASSSSPINYGYTF.

The chain joins TRBV7-9 to TRBJ2-7; TRBD1 matches 11 bases. CDR3 size: 16 residues. Germline V gene lookup returns CDR1 SEHNR and CDR2 FQNEAQ (reference sequence). V shed 1 base, J shed 6 bases, and the junction held 8 bases outside the gene matches. In nucleotides, the CDR3 is TGTGCCAGCAGCTTAGTCAACACCGGGACAGGGGGCGAGCAGTACTTC. Its translation: CASSLVNTGTGGEQYF.